The 11 T cell receptor beta chains below come from one sample, sequenced in a study of blood T cell repertoires in COVID-19. Produced via immunoSEQ multiplex PCR; TCRdb's table is partial and in-frame only. The sample carries about 380,000 clones, about 90% recorded once. The sequencing input was PBMCs or T cells enriched from blood (not recorded which). The receptor source for this set is a man aged 30 to 45 who had recovered from COVID-19.

This clone was seen a few times. The gene calls are TRBV2 and TRBJ2-5; D is perhaps TRBD2 (5 bases). Germline V gives CDR1 SNHLY, CDR2 FYNNEI. The length of the CDR3 is 11 residues. Trimming cost V 5 bases and J 9 bases, with 10 bases left between them. The CDR3 DNA follows: TGTGCCAGCAGTCCCCTGAGGGCCCAGTACTTC. Translating gives CASSPLRAQYF. Full variable domain (outside the CDR3, taken from reference TRBV2 and TRBJ2-5): EPEVTQTPSHQVTQMGQEVILRCVPISNHLYFYWYRQILGQKVEFLVSFYNNEISEKSEIFDDQFSVERPDGSNFTLKIRSTKLEDSAMYFCASSPLRAQYFGPGTRLLVL.

CDR3 nucleotide sequence: TGCGCCAGCAGCTTAGGGAGCGGGGTCCTGACTTTC. Its protein is CASSLGSGVLTF. The rearrangement uses TRBV5-1 and TRBJ2-6; the D gene is possibly TRBD2 (6 bases). The CDR3 is 12 amino acids. Germline CDR1 is SGHRS and CDR2 is YFSETQ. The V and J ends lost 2 bases and 13 bases respectively, with 10 bases between them.

The chain has TRBV9 and TRBJ2-6, with 8 bases aligning to TRBD1. Germline CDR1 reads SGDLS; CDR2 reads YYNGEE. The CDR3 is 18 residues long. Unmatched junction bases numbered 5, after V lost 0 bases and J lost 0 bases. CDR3 in amino acids: CASSVGGTGNSGANVLTF. The CDR3 DNA reads TGTGCCAGCAGCGTAGGAGGGACAGGTAACTCTGGGGCCAACGTCCTGACTTTC.

With respect to this clone: At one of its ends the junction is not consistent with the germline gene, which may arise from a read error. CDR3 sequence reads: CASSPGQGSYTGELFF. The CDR3 coding sequence is TGTGCCAGCAGCCCGGGACAGGGCTCCTACACCGGGGAGTTGTTTTTT. The chain couples TRBV5-5 to TRBJ2-2; the match to TRBD1 covers 9 bases. Per the germline V gene, CDR1 is SGHKS and CDR2 is YYEKEE (reference sequence). The length of the CDR3 is 16 residues.

The sample holds one count of this clone. CDR3 amino acids: CASSLDGYEQYF. In DNA, the CDR3 is TGTGCCAGCAGCTTGGACGGCTACGAGCAGTACTTC. This chain joins TRBV5-4 and TRBJ2-7; no definite D call. CDR3 length equals 12 residues. Trimming removed 0 bases at V and 3 bases at J, with 4 bases between. Per the germline V gene, CDR1 is SGHNT and CDR2 is YYREEE (reference sequence). Filled out from reference TRBV5-4 and TRBJ2-7, the complete variable domain reads ETGVTQSPTHLIKTRGQQVTLRCSSQSGHNTVSWYQQALGQGPQFIFQYYREEENGRGNFPPRFSGLQFPNYSSELNVNALELDDSALYLCASSLDGYEQYFGPGTRLTVT.

This CDR3 is CASSLTSGRTDTQYF. In DNA form, the CDR3 reads TGTGCCAGCAGCTTGACTAGCGGACGCACAGATACGCAGTATTTT. The V and J genes are TRBV7-2 and TRBJ2-3; TRBD2 agrees at 9 bases. The CDR3 loop spans 15 amino acids. Germline V gene lookup returns CDR1 SGHTA and CDR2 FQGNSA. V lost 3 bases, J lost 1 base, and 2 bases stayed unmatched. The whole variable domain, remainder taken from reference TRBV7-2 and TRBJ2-3, is GAGVSQSPSNKVTEKGKDVELRCDPISGHTALYWYRQSLGQGLEFLIYFQGNSAPDKSGLPSDRFSAERTGGSVSTLTIQRTQQEDSAVYLCASSLTSGRTDTQYFGPGTRLTVL.

The chain combines TRBV5-6 with TRBJ2-7; tentative D call: TRBD2 (5 bases). Trimming took off 5 bases at V and 6 bases at J, with 15 bases between the two ends. The CDR3 consists of 13 residues. The V gene's germline CDR1 is SGHDT and CDR2 YYEEEE. The CDR3 coding sequence is TGTGCCAGCAGTCAGCTCCTCCGGGGCGAGCAGTACTTC. Translated, it gives CASSQLLRGEQYF.

The rearrangement uses TRBV5-4 and TRBJ2-2; 11 nucleotides match TRBD2. V gave up 0 bases and J gave up 0 bases; unmatched junction bases: 1. Germline CDR1 is SGHNT and CDR2 is YYREEE (reference sequence). The CDR3 totals 17 residues. This CDR3 reads CASSLGGLAANTGELFF. The CDR3 region has the DNA TGTGCCAGCAGCTTGGGGGGACTAGCGGCGAACACCGGGGAGCTGTTTTTT.

This clone has just one count. This chain uses TRBV9 with TRBJ1-2, with D uncertain. Germline CDR1 SGDLS, CDR2 YYNGEE. Trimming cost V 3 bases and J 8 bases, with 35 bases left between them. The CDR3 is 20 amino acids. CDR3 loop: CASSDSLGLDRTEPFLGYTF. Here the CDR3 DNA reads TGTGCCAGCAGCGACTCCCTAGGACTAGATAGGACCGAGCCATTCTTAGGCTACACCTTC.

The CDR3 sequence is CASSYGLDFSTQHF. CDR3 nucleotide sequence: TGTGCCAGCAGTTACGGATTGGACTTTTCAACCCAGCATTTT. This chain connects TRBV6-5 to TRBJ1-5; unclear D gene. This CDR3 has 14 residues. V was pared by 2 bases and J by 11 bases, with 16 bases between. CDR1 is MNHEY, CDR2 SVGAGI, per germline.

This clone was counted once. The chain employs TRBV27 and TRBJ2-3; weak D call: TRBD1 (6 bases). Germline V CDR1 and CDR2: MNHEY, SMNVEV (reference sequence). CDR3 size: 15 residues. V was clipped by 6 bases and J by 1 base, with 14 bases between them. The CDR3 region is CASRNRGQGTDTQYF. CDR3 bases: TGTGCCAGCAGGAATCGGGGACAAGGCACAGATACGCAGTATTTT.